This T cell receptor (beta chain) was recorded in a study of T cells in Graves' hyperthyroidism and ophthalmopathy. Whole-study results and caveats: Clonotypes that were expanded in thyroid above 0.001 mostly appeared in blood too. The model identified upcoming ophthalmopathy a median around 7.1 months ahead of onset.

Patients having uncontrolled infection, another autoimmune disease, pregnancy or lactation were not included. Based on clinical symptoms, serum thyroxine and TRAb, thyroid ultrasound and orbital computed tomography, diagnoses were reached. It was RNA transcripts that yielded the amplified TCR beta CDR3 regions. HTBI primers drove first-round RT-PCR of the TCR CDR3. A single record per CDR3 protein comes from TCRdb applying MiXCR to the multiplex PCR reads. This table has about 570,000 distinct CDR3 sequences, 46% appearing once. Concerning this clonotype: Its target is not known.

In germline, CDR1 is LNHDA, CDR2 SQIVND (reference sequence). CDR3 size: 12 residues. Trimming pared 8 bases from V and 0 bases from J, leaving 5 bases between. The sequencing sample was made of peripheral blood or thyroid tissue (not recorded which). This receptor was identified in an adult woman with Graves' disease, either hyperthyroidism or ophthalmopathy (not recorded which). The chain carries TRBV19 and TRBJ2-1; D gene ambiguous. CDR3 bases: TGTGCCAGTTTAAGCTCCTACAATGAGCAGTTCTTC. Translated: CASLSSYNEQFF.